These 5 T cell receptor beta chains came from one sample sequenced in a study of identical twins. In TCRdb, the 5' RACE reads were re-called with MiXCR into one record per CDR3 protein. Of roughly 1,500,000 distinct CDR3 sequences listed, under 35% are singletons. The material sequenced was cord blood. The source of these receptors is a newborn girl in good health.

This clonotype was detected only a few times. This chain links TRBV2 with TRBJ2-3, with TRBD2 matching 7 bases. Germline V gene sequence: CDR1 SNHLY, CDR2 FYNNEI. After removal of 5 bases from V and 3 bases from J, the junction contained 8 bases not matched to a gene. The CDR3 is made up of 15 amino acids. The chain's CDR3 is CASSTLAPYTDTQYF. The DNA for the CDR3 is TGTGCCAGCAGTACACTAGCGCCCTATACAGATACGCAGTATTTT.

This clonotype has just a few counts. The V call is TRBV11-2, the J call TRBJ2-5; no clear D gene. V lost 3 bases, J lost 0 bases, and 5 bases lay in between. The CDR3 has 13 residues. The V gene's germline CDR1 is SGHAT and CDR2 FQNNGV. CDR3 nucleotide sequence: TGTGCCAGCAGCTTCGTCTACCAAGAGACCCAGTACTTC. Its protein product is CASSFVYQETQYF. The entire variable domain, with the rest obtained from reference TRBV11-2 and TRBJ2-5, is as follows: EAGVAQSPRYKIIEKRQSVAFWCNPISGHATLYWYQQILGQGPKLLIQFQNNGVVDDSQLPKDRFSAERLKGVDSTLKIQPAKLEDSAVYLCASSFVYQETQYFGPGTRLLVL.

The chain employs TRBV5-4 and TRBJ2-5; 12 bases agree with TRBD2. The germline gives CDR1 SGHNT, CDR2 YYREEE (reference sequence). V trimming: 0 bases; J trimming: 1 base; junction bases outside the gene matches: 1. This CDR3 comprises 16 residues. CDR3 nucleotide sequence: TGTGCCAGCAGCTTGGGGACTAGCGGGATCCAAGAGACCCAGTACTTC. This translates into CASSLGTSGIQETQYF.

With respect to this clonotype: The DNA is omitted, as the CDR3 cannot be located on it reliably, and the CDR3 follows TCRdb's listing. The chain carries TRBV7-9 and TRBJ1-2; the table's D call TRBD1 went unverified against the DNA. The CDR3 adds up to 15 amino acids, both ends counted. Germline lookup yields CDR1 SEHNR and CDR2 FQNEAQ (reference sequence). CDR3: CPSSTHRAFNYGCTF.

The chain employs TRBV20-1 and TRBJ1-2, with a possible D match to TRBD1 (5 bases). The CDR3 extends over 13 amino acids. The germline CDR1 and CDR2 sequences are DFQATT and SNEGSKA (reference sequence). V dropped 6 bases and J dropped 0 bases, with 11 bases sitting between them. The CDR3 sequence: CSAPGGANYGYTF. The DNA of the CDR3 is TGCAGTGCCCCGGGGGGGGCTAACTATGGCTACACCTTC.